These 3 T cell receptor beta chains share one sample of origin, sequenced in a study of shared clonotypes between healthy human individuals. TCRdb keeps only in-frame clones here, not all; method: immunoSEQ multiplex PCR. The sample holds about 560,000 clones, around three quarters seen once. Sequencing was carried out using PBMCs. All receptors come from a woman between 40 and 50 years old in good health. Some clones in this sample may be carry-over from other donors' samples.

Notes on this clone: Distinct nucleotide sequences in the sample also encode this CDR3. CDR3 in DNA: TGTGCCAGCAGCTTCCCCAACACCGGGGAGCTGTTTTTT. Its protein product is CASSFPNTGELFF. The V and J genes are TRBV5-4 and TRBJ2-2; D not certain. The germline gives CDR1 SGHNT, CDR2 YYREEE (reference sequence). The CDR3 is 13 residues long. Trimming took 2 bases from V and 2 from J, leaving 4 bases between them.

CDR3 DNA: TGTGCCAGCAGTTCGGACAGGGGTATGACCTACGAGCAGTACTTC. Translation: CASSSDRGMTYEQYF. The chain is built from TRBV6-5 and TRBJ2-7, with 9 bases identical to TRBD1. The V and J ends lost 4 bases and 2 bases, in that order; junction bases with no gene match: 6. Germline V lookup: CDR1 MNHEY, CDR2 SVGAGI. There are 15 residues in the CDR3.

This clone has a count of ten or more. The rearrangement uses TRBV7-8 and TRBJ2-7; either TRBD1 or TRBD2 may supply D (5 bases each). This CDR3 has 16 residues. Germline V lookup: CDR1 SGHVS, CDR2 FQNEAQ. V lost 5 bases, J lost 2 bases, and 19 bases lay in between. The CDR3, as DNA: TGTGCCAGCAGCCTAAGGTCGGGGACCTCAACCTACGAGCAGTACTTC. Translation gives CASSLRSGTSTYEQYF.